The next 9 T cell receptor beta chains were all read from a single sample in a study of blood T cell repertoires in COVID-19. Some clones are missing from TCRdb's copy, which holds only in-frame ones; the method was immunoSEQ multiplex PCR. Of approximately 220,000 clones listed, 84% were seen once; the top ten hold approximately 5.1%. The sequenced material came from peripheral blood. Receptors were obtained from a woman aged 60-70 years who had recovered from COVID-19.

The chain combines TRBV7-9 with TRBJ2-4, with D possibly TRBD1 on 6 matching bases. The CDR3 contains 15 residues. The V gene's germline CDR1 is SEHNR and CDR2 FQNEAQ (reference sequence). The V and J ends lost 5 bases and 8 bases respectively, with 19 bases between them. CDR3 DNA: TGTGCCAGCAGCCCCCGGGGACACGAGCACGACATTCAGTACTTC. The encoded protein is CASSPRGHEHDIQYF. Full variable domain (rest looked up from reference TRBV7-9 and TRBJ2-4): DTGVSQNPRHKITKRGQNVTFRCDPISEHNRLYWYRQTLGQGPEFLTYFQNEAQLEKSRLLSDRFSAERPKGSFSTLEIQRTEQGDSAMYLCASSPRGHEHDIQYFGAGTRLSVL.

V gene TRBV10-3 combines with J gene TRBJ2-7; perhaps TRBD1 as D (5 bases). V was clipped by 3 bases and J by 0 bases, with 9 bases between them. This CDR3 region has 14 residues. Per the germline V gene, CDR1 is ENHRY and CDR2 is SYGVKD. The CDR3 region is CAISDRTPSYEQYF. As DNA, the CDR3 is TGTGCCATCAGTGACAGGACACCCTCCTACGAGCAGTACTTC.

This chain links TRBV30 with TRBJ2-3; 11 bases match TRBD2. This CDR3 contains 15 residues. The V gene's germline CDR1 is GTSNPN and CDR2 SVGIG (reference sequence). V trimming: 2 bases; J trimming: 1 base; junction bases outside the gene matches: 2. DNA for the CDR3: TGTGCCTGGAGTACACTAGCGGGGGGCACAGATACGCAGTATTTT. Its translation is CAWSTLAGGTDTQYF.

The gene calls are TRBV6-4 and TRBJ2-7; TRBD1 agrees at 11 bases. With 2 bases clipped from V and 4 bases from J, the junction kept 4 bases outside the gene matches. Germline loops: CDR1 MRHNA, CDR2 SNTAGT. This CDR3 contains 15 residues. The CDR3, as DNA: TGTGCCAGCAGTGACCCGGACAGGGGGCGGTACGAGCAGTACTTC. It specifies CASSDPDRGRYEQYF.

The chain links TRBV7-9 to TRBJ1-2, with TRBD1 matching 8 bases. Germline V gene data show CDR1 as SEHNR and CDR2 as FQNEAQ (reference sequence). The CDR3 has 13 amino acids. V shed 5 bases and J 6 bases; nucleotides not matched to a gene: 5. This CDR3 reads CASSLAQGDGYTF. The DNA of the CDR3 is TGTGCCAGCAGCCTCGCACAGGGGGATGGCTACACCTTC.

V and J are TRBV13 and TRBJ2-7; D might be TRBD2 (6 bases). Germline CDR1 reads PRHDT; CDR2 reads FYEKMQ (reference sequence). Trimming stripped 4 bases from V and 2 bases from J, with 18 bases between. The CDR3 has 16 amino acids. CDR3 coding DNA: TGTGCCAGCAGCTCAGGTCCAATTAGCGGAGCCTACGAGCAGTACTTC. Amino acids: CASSSGPISGAYEQYF.

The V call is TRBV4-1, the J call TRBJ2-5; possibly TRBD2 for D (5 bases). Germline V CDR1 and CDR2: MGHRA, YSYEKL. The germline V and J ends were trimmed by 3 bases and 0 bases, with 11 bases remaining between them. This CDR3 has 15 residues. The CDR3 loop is CASSHAGADQETQYF. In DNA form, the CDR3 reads TGCGCCAGCAGCCATGCTGGAGCGGACCAAGAGACCCAGTACTTC.

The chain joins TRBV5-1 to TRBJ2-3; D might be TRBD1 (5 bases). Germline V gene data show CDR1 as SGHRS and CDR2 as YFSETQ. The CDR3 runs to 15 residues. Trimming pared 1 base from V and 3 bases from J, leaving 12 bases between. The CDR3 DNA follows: TGCGCCAGCAGCTTGATTGGTCAGGGAACAGATACGCAGTATTTT. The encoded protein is CASSLIGQGTDTQYF.

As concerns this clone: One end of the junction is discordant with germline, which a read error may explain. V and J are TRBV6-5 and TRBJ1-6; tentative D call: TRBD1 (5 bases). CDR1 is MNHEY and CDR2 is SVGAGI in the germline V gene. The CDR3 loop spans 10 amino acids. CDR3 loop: CASIQRRGNF. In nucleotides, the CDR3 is TGTGCCAGCATCCAAAGGAGGGGAAACTTT.